Following are 29 T cell receptor beta chains from one sample sequenced in a study of blood T cells in healthy people across ages. Using a J-beta primer mix together with a sample-barcoded 5' primer, a second PCR was run for roughly 6 to 12 cycles. TCRdb processed the 5' RACE reads anew with MiXCR; each CDR3 protein has one entry. The sample includes a few hundred thousand distinct CDR3 sequences, 27% of them seen just once. The sequenced sample consisted of blood. The origin of the receptors is a woman in her 70s in good health.

The V call is TRBV5-1, the J call TRBJ2-1; D is perhaps TRBD1 (5 bases). CDR1 is SGHRS, CDR2 YFSETQ, per germline. V shed 0 bases and J shed 5 bases, with 6 bases lying between them. The CDR3 length is 13 residues. The CDR3 is CASSLGGDNEQFF. In nucleotides, the CDR3 is TGCGCCAGCAGCTTGGGGGGCGACAATGAGCAGTTCTTC.

This sequence joins TRBV20-1 and TRBJ1-2; maybe TRBD1 (6 bases). V was pared by 0 bases and J by 4 bases, with 12 bases between. The germline V gene has CDR1 DFQATT and CDR2 SNEGSKA (reference sequence). CDR3 length equals 14 residues. CDR3 nucleotide sequence: TGCAGTGCTAGAGATTGGGGACAATCCTATGGCTACACCTTC. Translation gives CSARDWGQSYGYTF.

The sample holds many counts of this clonotype. The chain recombines TRBV9 with TRBJ1-2; perhaps TRBD1 as D (5 bases). V gave up 4 bases and J gave up 4 bases, with 14 bases separating them. CDR1 SGDLS and CDR2 YYNGEE come from the germline V gene. CDR3 size: 14 residues. The CDR3 sequence is CASSSSRDGYGYTF. The CDR3 DNA reads TGTGCCAGCAGCTCCTCCAGGGACGGCTATGGCTACACCTTC.

This clonotype was seen only a few times. The chain employs TRBV5-6 and TRBJ2-5; either TRBD1 or TRBD2 may supply D (5 bases each). From germline, CDR1 is SGHDT and CDR2 YYEEEE. With 4 bases removed from V and 9 bases from J, the gap between germline ends came to 16 bases. This CDR3 region has 13 residues. The CDR3 DNA reads as TGTGCCAGCAGCCTTGACAGCTCCGGGGCCCAGTACTTC. It encodes CASSLDSSGAQYF.

This clonotype has more than one count but fewer than ten. This sequence joins TRBV7-2 and TRBJ1-2; no clear D. Germline V CDR1 and CDR2: SGHTA, FQGNSA. CDR3 size: 15 residues. V lost 4 bases to trimming and J lost 2 bases, with 14 bases between them. DNA for the CDR3: TGTGCCAGCAGCTCCACTCTACGGAGAAACTATGGCTACACCTTC. As protein: CASSSTLRRNYGYTF.

This clonotype turned up a few times. The V gene is TRBV11-2, the J gene TRBJ2-5, with 10 bases lining up with TRBD2. With the DNA end fitting TRBJ2-1 better, the J assignment may be wrong. CDR3 size: 19 residues. CDR1 SGHAT and CDR2 FQNNGV come from the germline V gene. CDR3 in DNA: TGTGCCAGCAGTCGCAGTCGAGGAGCCCTGGGGACTAGCGTAGGTGAGCAGTTCTTC. This encodes CASSRSRGALGTSVGEQFF.

This clonotype has a handful of counts. This rearrangement joins TRBV15 to TRBJ2-4; unclear D gene. Germline V CDR1 and CDR2: LNHNV, YYDKDF (reference sequence). The ends were cut back, 3 bases at V and 3 bases at J, with 3 bases in the middle. The CDR3 spans 12 residues. The CDR3 DNA follows: TGTGCCACCAGCAGGGTCAAAAACATTCAGTACTTC. Translated, it gives CATSRVKNIQYF. The full variable domain, in which reference TRBV15 and TRBJ2-4 provide the parts outside the CDR3, is DAMVIQNPRYQVTQFGKPVTLSCSQTLNHNVMYWYQQKSSQAPKLLFHYYDKDFNNEADTPDNFQSRRPNTSFCFLDIRSPGLGDTAMYLCATSRVKNIQYFGAGTRLSVL.

There are a few counts of this clonotype. The chain combines TRBV9 with TRBJ1-1; D perhaps matches TRBD1 (5 bases). The V end lost 4 bases, the J end lost 6 bases, and 16 bases lay between the germline ends. The V gene's germline CDR1 is SGDLS and CDR2 YYNGEE. The CDR3 spans 14 residues. CDR3 region: CASSPPGFGAEAFF. Written as DNA, the CDR3 is TGTGCCAGCAGCCCTCCAGGGTTCGGCGCTGAAGCTTTCTTT.

The chain links TRBV9 to TRBJ2-5; 7 bases are shared with TRBD1. The J call may be in error: the DNA end matches TRBJ2-7 better. CDR1 and CDR2 from the germline V gene are SGDLS and YYNGEE. The CDR3 length is 15 residues. CDR3 coding DNA: TGTGCCAGCAGCGTAGCCCCAGGGGGTATAGACGAGCAGTACTTC. It is translated as CASSVAPGGIDEQYF.

The chain recombines TRBV9 with TRBJ2-7; D gene uncertain. The V gene's germline CDR1 is SGDLS and CDR2 YYNGEE. Trimming left V 0 bases short and J 3 bases short, with 10 bases between. The CDR3 sequence is 14 residues long. CDR3 nucleotide sequence: TGTGCCAGCAGCGTAGGCTTGGGTTTCTACGAGCAGTACTTC. It encodes CASSVGLGFYEQYF.

This clonotype was counted at least ten times. The chain employs TRBV20-1 and TRBJ2-1, with 8 nucleotides matching TRBD2. This CDR3 is 16 amino acids long. J lost 4 bases, V lost 6 bases, and 14 bases had no gene match. Germline V gene data show CDR1 as DFQATT and CDR2 as SNEGSKA (reference sequence). CDR3 region: CSAPRHGSGEYNEQFF. The CDR3 region has the DNA TGCAGTGCCCCCCGCCATGGTAGCGGGGAGTACAATGAGCAGTTCTTC.

This clonotype was observed a handful of times. This chain joins TRBV7-2 and TRBJ1-6; D unresolved. Trimming stripped 5 bases from V and 6 bases from J, with 5 bases between. The germline V gene encodes CDR1 SGHTA and CDR2 FQGNSA. This CDR3 contains 12 residues. CDR3 coding DNA: TGTGCCAGCAGCCCCTTTAATTCACCCCTCCACTTT. Translating gives CASSPFNSPLHF.

This clonotype came up a few times. The rearrangement links TRBV18 to TRBJ1-5; D call uncertain. The CDR3 consists of 15 residues. Germline V lookup: CDR1 KGHSH, CDR2 LQKENI. Deletions cut 6 bases from V and 4 bases from J, with 16 bases between. CDR3 DNA sequence: TGTGCCAGCTCGACCGGATACCAGGAGAATCAGCCCCAGCATTTT. It encodes CASSTGYQENQPQHF.

This clonotype was seen only a few times. DNA of the CDR3: TGTGCCAGCAGTGTTCACCCAGTCGGGGATAAGAACGAGCAGTACTTC. It yields the protein CASSVHPVGDKNEQYF. J is TRBJ2-5 and V is TRBV2; D perhaps matches TRBD2 (5 bases). TRBJ2-7 explains the end of the DNA better; the J call may be wrong. CDR1 and CDR2 from the germline V gene are SNHLY and FYNNEI. The CDR3 runs 16 residues.

This clonotype was picked up a small number of times. One end of the junction varies from germline; a read error may be responsible. The J gene is TRBJ2-4, the V gene TRBV9, with no clear D. Per germline, CDR1 SGDLS and CDR2 YYNGEE. CDR3 size: 16 residues. This CDR3 reads CASSVSSSLAKNIQYF. The CDR3, as DNA: TGTGCCAGCAGCGTCAGTTCTTCCTTAGCCAAAAACATCCAGTACTTC.

This clonotype was seen more than once but under ten times. The chain combines TRBV2 with TRBJ2-3; 11 nucleotides line up with TRBD2. This CDR3 has 16 residues. Trimming removed 6 bases from V and 3 bases from J; junction bases left unmatched: 8. The germline V gene encodes CDR1 SNHLY and CDR2 FYNNEI. The CDR3 reads CASSERASGGTDTQYF. The CDR3 DNA is TGTGCCAGCAGCGAGCGAGCTAGCGGGGGGACAGATACGCAGTATTTT.

The V and J genes are TRBV5-1 and TRBJ2-5; maybe TRBD2 (5 bases). The end of the DNA fits TRBJ2-1 better, so the J call may be wrong. Per the germline V gene, CDR1 is SGHRS and CDR2 is YFSETQ. The CDR3 spans 13 residues. CDR3 coding DNA: TGCGCCAGCAGCTTGGCCGCGGCGGGTGGGCAGTTCTTC. Protein: CASSLAAAGGQFF.

This clonotype came up a few times. The chain has TRBV27 and TRBJ1-2, with 8 bases identical to TRBD1. This CDR3 is built from 14 residues. Germline CDR1 MNHEY, CDR2 SMNVEV (reference sequence). Germline trimming cut 4 bases from V and 4 bases from J; bases unmatched to any gene: 5. CDR3: CASSSRGRSYGYTF. DNA of the CDR3: TGTGCCAGCAGTTCCAGGGGGCGCAGCTATGGCTACACCTTC.

The V gene is TRBV6-1, the J gene TRBJ1-6, with D unresolved. V lost 6 bases and J lost 5, with 23 bases in between. Germline V lookup: CDR1 MNHNS, CDR2 SASEGT. The CDR3 extends over 18 amino acids. Written as DNA, the CDR3 is TGTGCCAGCAGCCATAAGACCCGACCAGAGCTACATAATTCACCCCTCCACTTT. This sequence encodes CASSHKTRPELHNSPLHF.

This clonotype was observed a handful of times. J is TRBJ2-7 and V is TRBV20-1, with D tentatively TRBD1 or TRBD2 (5 bases each). The CDR3 spans 13 residues. Germline CDR1 and CDR2: DFQATT and SNEGSKA (reference sequence). Trimming pared 0 bases from V and 4 bases from J, leaving 10 bases between. The CDR3 is CSARDLGEYEQYF. CDR3 bases: TGCAGTGCTAGAGATCTAGGGGAGTACGAGCAGTACTTC.

V is TRBV9 and J is TRBJ1-2; maybe TRBD1 (5 bases). This CDR3 contains 12 residues. Trimming shortened V by 3 bases and J by 8 bases, and 11 bases separated the two germline ends. The germline CDR1 and CDR2 sequences are SGDLS and YYNGEE. CDR3 sequence: CASSAPRGGYTF. The CDR3 nucleotides read TGTGCCAGCAGCGCGCCTAGGGGAGGCTACACCTTC.

This clonotype has ten or more counts. The chain links TRBV20-1 to TRBJ2-5; possibly TRBD2 for D (5 bases). The CDR3 runs 13 residues. Trimming pared 6 bases from V and 0 bases from J, leaving 11 bases between. CDR1 and CDR2 (germline): DFQATT, SNEGSKA (reference sequence). DNA of the CDR3: TGCAGTGCCAAGATACTAGACCAAGAGACCCAGTACTTC. Amino acid sequence: CSAKILDQETQYF.

This clonotype was counted a few times. The J gene is TRBJ2-3, the V gene TRBV7-3, with D unresolved. The CDR3 runs 15 residues. CDR1 is SGHTA and CDR2 is FQGTGA in the germline V gene. With 9 bases removed from V and 2 bases from J, the gap between germline ends came to 18 bases. For the CDR3, the DNA is TGTGCCAGACTTACTCAGCGACACCTCACAGATACGCAGTATTTT. Translating gives CARLTQRHLTDTQYF. Supplemented by reference TRBV7-3 and TRBJ2-3, the full variable domain reads GAGVSQTPSNKVTEKGKYVELRCDPISGHTALYWYRQSLGQGPEFLIYFQGTGAADDSGLPNDRFFAVRPEGSVSTLKIQRTERGDSAVYLCARLTQRHLTDTQYFGPGTRLTVL.

This clonotype was counted only a few times. The junction does not match germline at one end; this may be a read error. The chain employs TRBV7-2 and TRBJ2-7; D ambiguous. The CDR3 is 13 amino acids. Germline V gene sequence: CDR1 SGHTA, CDR2 FQGNSA. Here the CDR3 DNA reads TGTGCCAGCAGTCCCCGGAACTCCAACGAGCAGTACTTC. Residues: CASSPRNSNEQYF.

This clonotype has just a few counts. Sequence at one end of the junction differs from germline and may be a read error. The rearrangement uses TRBV6-6 and TRBJ2-1, with D unresolved. Germline lookup yields CDR1 MNHNY and CDR2 SVGAGI (reference sequence). The CDR3 runs 11 residues. CDR3 in amino acids: CACSPGRQQLF. DNA of the CDR3: TGTGCCTGCAGTCCGGGCAGACAACAGCTCTTC.

There are a few counts of this clonotype. The chain recombines TRBV7-8 with TRBJ2-2; D call uncertain. Germline CDR1 reads SGHVS; CDR2 reads FQNEAQ. The CDR3 covers 13 residues. Trimming pared 2 bases from V and 4 bases from J, leaving 5 bases between. The CDR3 region has the DNA TGTGCCAGCAGCTTATACACCACCGGGGAGCTGTTTTTT. It is translated as CASSLYTTGELFF. The whole variable domain, filled in from reference TRBV7-8 and TRBJ2-2, reads GAGVSQSPRYKVAKRGQDVALRCDPISGHVSLFWYQQALGQGPEFLTYFQNEAQLDKSGLPSDRFFAERPEGSVSTLKIQRTQQEDSAVYLCASSLYTTGELFFGEGSRLTVL.

The chain recombines TRBV7-8 with TRBJ2-7; D possibly uses TRBD1 or TRBD2 (5 bases each). CDR1 and CDR2 (germline): SGHVS, FQNEAQ. The CDR3 runs to 17 residues. Deletions cut 2 bases from V and 7 bases from J, with 24 bases between. DNA of the CDR3: TGTGCCAGCAGCTTAATTCCAAGCGGACACCACTACGTAGAGCAGTACTTC. Encoded protein: CASSLIPSGHHYVEQYF.

The chain carries TRBV20-1 and TRBJ2-1; 14 nucleotides align to TRBD2. Germline loops: CDR1 DFQATT, CDR2 SNEGSKA (reference sequence). V trimming: 5 bases; J trimming: 2 bases; junction bases outside the gene matches: 11. CDR3 length: 18 amino acids. DNA of the CDR3: TGCAGTGCTCCCTATGGACTAGCGGGGGGTTATCCCTACAATGAGCAGTTCTTC. Protein sequence: CSAPYGLAGGYPYNEQFF.

The genes are TRBV3-1 and TRBJ2-7, with 11 nucleotides matching TRBD2. The V gene's germline CDR1 is LGHDT and CDR2 YNNKEL (reference sequence). The CDR3 sequence is 15 residues long. Trimming cost V 1 base and J 2 bases; bases outside gene matches: 1. The CDR3 bases are TGTGCCAGCAGCCAAGTAGCGGGGGGGCCCTACGAGCAGTACTTC. It encodes CASSQVAGGPYEQYF.